The clone carrying this T cell receptor beta chain has just one count. At the DNA level, this CDR3 is encoded by other sequences in the same sample as well. This record comes from a study of blood T cell repertoires in COVID-19. Study-wide context: Some COVID-19 samples were acute and others convalescent; all came from the United States, Italy and Spain. Sources were T cells, B-cell-depleted T cells, or PBMCs; the material itself was cDNA or gDNA.

Germline V CDR1 and CDR2: SGHTA, FQGNSA. V dropped 6 bases and J dropped 1 base, with 9 bases sitting between them. There are 13 residues in the CDR3. In the study's own analysis: Amplification of reference gene primers was used by the study to estimate nucleated cell counts. Method: immunoSEQ multiplex PCR; TCRdb's copy keeps in-frame clones and lacks some. That table is the source of V, J and clone size, and D and trimming were worked out from the DNA. The data hold about 330,000 clones, with 92% observed a single time. Everyone who took part was roughly 18 to 89 years old, and they came from about two dozen US areas.

The sequencing sample was made of PBMCs or T cells enriched from blood (not recorded which). The V call is TRBV7-2, the J call TRBJ1-1; D gene ambiguous. The source is a woman aged 25 to 45 who had recovered from COVID-19. The CDR3 DNA sequence: TGTGCCAGCAGTCCGAGAGGGAACACTGAAGCTTTCTTT. Its protein product is CASSPRGNTEAFF.